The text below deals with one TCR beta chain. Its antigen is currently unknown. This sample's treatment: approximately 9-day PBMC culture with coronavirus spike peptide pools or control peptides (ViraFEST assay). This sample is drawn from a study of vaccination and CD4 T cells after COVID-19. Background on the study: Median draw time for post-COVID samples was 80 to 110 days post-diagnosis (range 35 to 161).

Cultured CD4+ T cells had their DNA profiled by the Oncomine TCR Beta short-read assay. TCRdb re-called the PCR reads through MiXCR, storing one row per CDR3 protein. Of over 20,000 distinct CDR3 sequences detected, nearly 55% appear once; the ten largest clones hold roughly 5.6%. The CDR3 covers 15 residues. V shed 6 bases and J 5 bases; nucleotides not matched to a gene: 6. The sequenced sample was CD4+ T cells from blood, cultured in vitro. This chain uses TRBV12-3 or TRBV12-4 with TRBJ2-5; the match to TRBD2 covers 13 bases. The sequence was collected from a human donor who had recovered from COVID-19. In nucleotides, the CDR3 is TGTGCCAGCAGCCAGGGACTAGCGGGAACTGAGACCCAGTACTTC. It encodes CASSQGLAGTETQYF.